This T cell receptor (beta chain) derives from a study of CD8 T cells in Susac syndrome. The overall study: There were Susac syndrome patients who were therapy-naive at blood draw, others on corticosteroids, and others on intravenous immunoglobulin alone.

Random-hexamer reverse transcription was applied to roughly 0.45 to 1 ug RNA. It was immunoSEQ multiplex PCR that amplified TCR beta CDR3 across 54 Vbeta and 13 Jbeta. TCRdb reprocessed the immunoSEQ multiplex PCR reads via MiXCR and lists one record per CDR3 protein. The data hold 180,000 or so distinct CDR3 sequences, with around 94% observed a single time. A note on this clonotype: Its antigen is unknown.

The V segment lost 3 bases and the J segment 6 bases; nucleotides outside the gene matches: 9. The CDR3 has 14 residues. Germline lookup yields CDR1 DFQATT and CDR2 SNEGSKA (reference sequence). Study results and caveats: Clonal expansion was not seen in any Susac syndrome CD4+ T cell repertoire.

Sequencing used CD4+ T cells from PBMCs. The rearrangement uses TRBV20-1 and TRBJ2-7; TRBD2 aligns across 9 bases. This receptor was obtained from a human donor with Susac syndrome. The CDR3 loop reads CSARDYSGSGEQYF. In DNA form, the CDR3 reads TGCAGTGCTAGGGACTATAGCGGGAGCGGCGAGCAGTACTTC.